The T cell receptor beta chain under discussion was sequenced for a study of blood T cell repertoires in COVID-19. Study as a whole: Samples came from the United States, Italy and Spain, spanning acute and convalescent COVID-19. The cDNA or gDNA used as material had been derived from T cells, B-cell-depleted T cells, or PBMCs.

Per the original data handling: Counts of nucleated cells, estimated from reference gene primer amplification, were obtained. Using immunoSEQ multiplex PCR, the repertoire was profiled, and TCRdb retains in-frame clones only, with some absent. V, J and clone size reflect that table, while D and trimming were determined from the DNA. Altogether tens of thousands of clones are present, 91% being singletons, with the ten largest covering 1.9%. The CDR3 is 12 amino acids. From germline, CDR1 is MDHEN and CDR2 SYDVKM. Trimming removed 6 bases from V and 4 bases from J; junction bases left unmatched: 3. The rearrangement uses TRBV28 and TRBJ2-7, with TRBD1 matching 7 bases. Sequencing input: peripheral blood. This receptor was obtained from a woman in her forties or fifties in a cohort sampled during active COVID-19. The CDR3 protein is CASRQGQYEQYF. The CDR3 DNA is TGTGCCAGCAGACAGGGACAGTACGAGCAGTACTTC.